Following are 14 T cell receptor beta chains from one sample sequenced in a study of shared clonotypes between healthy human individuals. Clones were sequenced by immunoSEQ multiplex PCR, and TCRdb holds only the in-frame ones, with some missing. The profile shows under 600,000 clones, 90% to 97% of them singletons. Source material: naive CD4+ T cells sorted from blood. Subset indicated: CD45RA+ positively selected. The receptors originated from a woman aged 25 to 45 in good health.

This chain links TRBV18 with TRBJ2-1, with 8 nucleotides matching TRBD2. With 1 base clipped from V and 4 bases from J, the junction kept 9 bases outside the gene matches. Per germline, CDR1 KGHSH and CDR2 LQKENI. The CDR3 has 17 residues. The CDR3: CASSPQGRTSGYNEQFF. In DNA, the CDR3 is TGTGCCAGCTCACCACAGGGGCGAACTAGCGGTTACAATGAGCAGTTCTTC.

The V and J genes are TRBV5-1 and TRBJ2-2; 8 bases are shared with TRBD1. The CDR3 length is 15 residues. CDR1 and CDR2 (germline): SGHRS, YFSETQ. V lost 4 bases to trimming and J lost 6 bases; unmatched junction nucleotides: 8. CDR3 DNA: TGCGCCAGCAGCCCAGGACAGGGAAGTCCCGGGGAGCTGTTTTTT. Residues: CASSPGQGSPGELFF.

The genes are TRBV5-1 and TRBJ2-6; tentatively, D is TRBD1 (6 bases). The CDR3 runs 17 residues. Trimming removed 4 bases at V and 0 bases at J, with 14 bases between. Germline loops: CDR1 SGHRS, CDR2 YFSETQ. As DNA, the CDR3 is TGCGCCAGCAGCCAGACAGGTTTCAACTCTGGGGCCAACGTCCTGACTTTC. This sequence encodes CASSQTGFNSGANVLTF.

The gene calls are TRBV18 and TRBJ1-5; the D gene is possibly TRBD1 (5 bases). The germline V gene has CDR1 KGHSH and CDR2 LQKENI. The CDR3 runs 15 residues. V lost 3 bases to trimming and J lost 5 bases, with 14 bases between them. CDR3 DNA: TGTGCCAGCTCACCCGCTGCGGGGGACGATCAGCCCCAGCATTTT. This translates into CASSPAAGDDQPQHF.

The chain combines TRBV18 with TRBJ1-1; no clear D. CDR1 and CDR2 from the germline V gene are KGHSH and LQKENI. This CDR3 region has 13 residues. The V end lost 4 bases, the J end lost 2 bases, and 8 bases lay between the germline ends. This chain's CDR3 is CASSLQVNTEAFF. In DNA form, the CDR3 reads TGTGCCAGCTCACTGCAGGTTAACACTGAAGCTTTCTTT. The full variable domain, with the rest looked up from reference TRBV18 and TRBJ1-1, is NAGVMQNPRHLVRRRGQEARLRCSPMKGHSHVYWYRQLPEEGLKFMVYLQKENIIDESGMPKERFSAEFPKEGPSILRIQQVVRGDSAAYFCASSLQVNTEAFFGQGTRLTVV.

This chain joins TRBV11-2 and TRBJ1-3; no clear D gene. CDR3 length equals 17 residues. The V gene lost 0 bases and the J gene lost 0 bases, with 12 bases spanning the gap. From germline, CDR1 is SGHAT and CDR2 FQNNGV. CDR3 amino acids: CASSLERSVASGNTIYF. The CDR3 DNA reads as TGTGCCAGCAGCTTAGAACGGTCCGTGGCCTCTGGAAACACCATATATTTT. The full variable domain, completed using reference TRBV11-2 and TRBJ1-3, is EAGVAQSPRYKIIEKRQSVAFWCNPISGHATLYWYQQILGQGPKLLIQFQNNGVVDDSQLPKDRFSAERLKGVDSTLKIQPAKLEDSAVYLCASSLERSVASGNTIYFGEGSWLTVV.

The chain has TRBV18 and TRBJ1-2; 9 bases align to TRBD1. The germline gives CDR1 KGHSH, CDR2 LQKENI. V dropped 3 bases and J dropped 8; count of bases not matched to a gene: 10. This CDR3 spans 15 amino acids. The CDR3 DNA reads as TGTGCCAGCTCACCGCGGACAGGGGATGGCGGAGGCTACACCTTC. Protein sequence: CASSPRTGDGGGYTF.

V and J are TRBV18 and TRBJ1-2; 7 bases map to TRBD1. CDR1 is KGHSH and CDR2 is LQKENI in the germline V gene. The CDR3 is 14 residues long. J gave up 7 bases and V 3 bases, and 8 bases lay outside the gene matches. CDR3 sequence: CASSPPDRLIGYTF. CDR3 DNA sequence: TGTGCCAGCTCACCCCCGGACAGGTTGATTGGCTACACCTTC. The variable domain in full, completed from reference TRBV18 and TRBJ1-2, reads NAGVMQNPRHLVRRRGQEARLRCSPMKGHSHVYWYRQLPEEGLKFMVYLQKENIIDESGMPKERFSAEFPKEGPSILRIQQVVRGDSAAYFCASSPPDRLIGYTFGSGTRLTVV.

DNA of the CDR3: TGTGCCAGCACCAATCGGAGGGCCCTGGAGACCCAGTACTTC. Encoded protein: CASTNRRALETQYF. The rearrangement joins TRBV11-2 to TRBJ2-5, with TRBD2 as a possible D gene (6 bases). The CDR3 has 14 amino acids. Trimming removed 7 bases from V and 5 bases from J, with 17 bases in between. Germline V gene data show CDR1 as SGHAT and CDR2 as FQNNGV.

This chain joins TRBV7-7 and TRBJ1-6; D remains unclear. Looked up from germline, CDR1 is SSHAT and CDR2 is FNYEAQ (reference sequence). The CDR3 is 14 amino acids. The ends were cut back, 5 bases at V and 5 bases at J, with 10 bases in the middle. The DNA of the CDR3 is TGTGCCAGCAGCCCCGGAGGGCATAATTCACCCCTCCACTTT. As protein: CASSPGGHNSPLHF.

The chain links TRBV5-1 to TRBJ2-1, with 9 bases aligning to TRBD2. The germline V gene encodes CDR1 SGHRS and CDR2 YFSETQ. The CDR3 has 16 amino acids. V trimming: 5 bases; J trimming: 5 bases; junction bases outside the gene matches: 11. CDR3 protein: CASRSLAGSQDNEQFF. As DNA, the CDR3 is TGCGCCAGCAGATCTCTAGCGGGAAGTCAGGACAATGAGCAGTTCTTC. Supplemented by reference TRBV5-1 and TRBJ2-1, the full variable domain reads KAGVTQTPRYLIKTRGQQVTLSCSPISGHRSVSWYQQTPGQGLQFLFEYFSETQRNKGNFPGRFSGRQFSNSRSEMNVSTLELGDSALYLCASRSLAGSQDNEQFFGPGTRLTVL.

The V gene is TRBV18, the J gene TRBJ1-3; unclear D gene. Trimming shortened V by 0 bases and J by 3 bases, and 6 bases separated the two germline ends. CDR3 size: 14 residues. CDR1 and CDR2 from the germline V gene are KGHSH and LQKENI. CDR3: CASSPPGVGNTIYF. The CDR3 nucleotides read TGTGCCAGCTCACCACCCGGGGTTGGAAACACCATATATTTT.

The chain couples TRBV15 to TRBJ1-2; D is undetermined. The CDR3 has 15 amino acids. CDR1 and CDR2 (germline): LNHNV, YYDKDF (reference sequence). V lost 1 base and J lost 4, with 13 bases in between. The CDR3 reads CATSRGFGVRYGYTF. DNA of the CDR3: TGTGCCACCAGCAGAGGATTTGGGGTACGCTATGGCTACACCTTC.

CDR3 DNA: TGTGCCAGCAGGGCGGAACCCAAGCCCCTCCACTTT. Its translation is CASRAEPKPLHF. This chain joins TRBV2 and TRBJ1-6; D call uncertain. Per germline, CDR1 SNHLY and CDR2 FYNNEI. The CDR3 consists of 12 residues. Trimming shortened V by 6 bases and J by 13 bases, and 13 bases separated the two germline ends.